These 3 T cell receptor beta chains came from one sample sequenced in a study of OX40 agonist ivuxolimab in advanced cancers. Clones were sequenced by immunoSEQ multiplex PCR, and TCRdb holds only the in-frame ones, with some missing. The sample lists about 62,000 clones, approximately 85% occurring once. Specimen: CD4+ or CD8+ T cells sorted from blood, collected in a trial of the OX40 agonist ivuxolimab. The receptors shown here come from an adult with an advanced solid tumor such as melanoma, head and neck, liver or kidney cancer.

DNA of the CDR3: TGTGCCAGCAGCTTAACCTATGGCTACACCTTC. Amino acids: CASSLTYGYTF. The J gene is TRBJ1-2, the V gene TRBV6-5; no reliable D call. Germline V gene data show CDR1 as MNHEY and CDR2 as SVGAGI. This CDR3 spans 11 amino acids. V lost 6 bases and J 4 bases, leaving 6 bases between the germline ends.

The rearrangement uses TRBV2 and TRBJ1-1; possibly TRBD1 for D (5 bases). This CDR3 is 12 amino acids long. Germline lookup yields CDR1 SNHLY and CDR2 FYNNEI. Trimming removed 7 bases from V and 9 bases from J, with 15 bases in between. CDR3 residues: CASTPSGVQAFF. The CDR3 DNA follows: TGTGCCAGCACTCCTTCGGGGGTCCAAGCTTTCTTT.

The DNA of the CDR3 is TGTGCCAGCAGGCCAGTGGGAGGACAGAACACTGAAGCTTTCTTT. It encodes CASRPVGGQNTEAFF. The rearrangement joins TRBV7-6 to TRBJ1-1, with a possible D match to TRBD1 (5 bases). Trimming stripped 6 bases from V and 1 base from J, with 15 bases between. The CDR3 covers 15 residues. Germline V gene sequence: CDR1 SGHVS, CDR2 FNYEAQ.